A single sample is the source of the 10 T cell receptor beta chains below, sequenced in a study of early T cells in non-severe SARS-CoV-2 infection. TCRdb processed the 5' RACE reads anew with MiXCR; each CDR3 protein has one entry. The sample includes about 44,000 distinct CDR3 sequences, 20% to 25% of them seen just once. The sample in question was whole blood, obtained at baseline. These receptors came from an adult who was a healthcare worker with PCR-confirmed SARS-CoV-2 infection or an uninfected control (not recorded which).

This clonotype occurred a few times. This chain connects TRBV5-6 to TRBJ1-2; D unresolved. Trimming took 4 bases from V and 13 from J, leaving 17 bases between them. CDR1 is SGHDT, CDR2 YYEEEE, per germline. This CDR3 has 12 amino acids. The CDR3 sequence: CASSPRSGFLTF. DNA of the CDR3: TGTGCCAGCAGCCCCCGCTCGGGGTTTCTCACCTTC.

This clonotype was recorded at least ten times. The chain carries TRBV7-7 and TRBJ2-5; no definite D call. This CDR3 contains 12 residues. V lost 4 bases to trimming and J lost 5 bases, with 8 bases between them. Germline V gene lookup returns CDR1 SSHAT and CDR2 FNYEAQ (reference sequence). CDR3 nucleotide sequence: TGTGCCAGCAGCTCCGGCAGCGAGACCCAGTACTTC. Translated: CASSSGSETQYF.

Here the CDR3 reads CASSFGRGTEAFF. CDR3 DNA: TGCGCCAGCAGCTTCGGACGAGGCACTGAAGCTTTCTTT. The V and J genes are TRBV5-1 and TRBJ1-1; no reliable D call. The CDR3 covers 13 residues. V was pared by 2 bases and J by 4 bases, with 9 bases between. Germline CDR1 SGHRS, CDR2 YFSETQ.

This clonotype occurred a few times. The chain combines TRBV20-1 with TRBJ2-3; D not resolved. CDR1 is DFQATT, CDR2 SNEGSKA, per germline (reference sequence). Trimming removed 5 bases at V and 6 bases at J, with 18 bases between. The CDR3 length is 14 residues. The CDR3 loop is CSASPLGLRDTQYF. As DNA, the CDR3 is TGCAGTGCTTCCCCGCTAGGGCTAAGGGATACGCAGTATTTT.

The chain links TRBV9 to TRBJ2-7; no reliable D call. The CDR3 is 13 amino acids. The germline V and J ends were trimmed by 2 bases and 3 bases, with 9 bases remaining between them. From germline, CDR1 is SGDLS and CDR2 YYNGEE. This chain's CDR3 is CASSVRENYEQYF. CDR3 nucleotide sequence: TGTGCCAGCAGCGTTAGAGAAAACTACGAGCAGTACTTC.

This chain uses TRBV7-9 with TRBJ2-7, with D possibly TRBD1 on 6 matching bases. Germline V gives CDR1 SEHNR, CDR2 FQNEAQ (reference sequence). V dropped 7 bases and J dropped 3 bases, with 13 bases sitting between them. This CDR3 has 13 residues. This CDR3 reads CASIGTNYYEQYF. The CDR3 bases are TGTGCCAGCATCGGGACAAACTACTACGAGCAGTACTTC.

The V and J genes are TRBV12-3 or TRBV12-4 and TRBJ2-7; 11 nucleotides match TRBD1. The V and J ends lost 5 bases and 7 bases, in that order; junction bases with no gene match: 7. The CDR3 runs to 14 residues. The CDR3 here is CASSPWTGGGEQYF. The DNA for the CDR3 is TGTGCCAGCAGTCCTTGGACAGGGGGCGGAGAGCAGTACTTC.

This chain joins TRBV3-1 and TRBJ2-1; TRBD2 matches 7 bases. The germline CDR1 and CDR2 sequences are LGHDT and YNNKEL (reference sequence). Trimming removed 4 bases from V and 7 bases from J; junction bases left unmatched: 7. This CDR3 spans 14 amino acids. CDR3 protein: CASSPGFGRNEQFF. For the CDR3, the DNA is TGTGCCAGCAGCCCTGGTTTCGGGAGGAATGAGCAGTTCTTC.

The gene calls are TRBV11-2 and TRBJ2-5; 12 bases agree with TRBD2. Germline V lookup: CDR1 SGHAT, CDR2 FQNNGV. The CDR3 has 16 residues. Losses at the gene ends were 1 base for V and 3 bases for J; bases not matched to a gene: 3. CDR3 nucleotide sequence: TGTGCCAGCAGCTTAGGGACTAGCGGGGAGGAAGAGACCCAGTACTTC. Its protein is CASSLGTSGEEETQYF.

The rearrangement joins TRBV19 to TRBJ1-4; D perhaps matches TRBD1 (5 bases). The CDR3 totals 14 residues. The germline V and J ends were trimmed by 8 bases and 0 bases, with 10 bases remaining between them. Germline CDR1 and CDR2: LNHDA and SQIVND (reference sequence). In nucleotides, the CDR3 is TGTGCCAGTGAAGCAGGGACAACTAATGAAAAACTGTTTTTT. Translation: CASEAGTTNEKLFF.